Each of the 28 T cell receptor beta chains below was sequenced from the same sample in a study of regulatory T cells in long-lasting Graves disease. Noted time point: newly diagnosed GD, antithyroid drugs for less than 3 months. RNA from PBMCs was the source of the TCR library. Building of the TCR beta libraries involved iRepertoire HTBI primers and Arm-PCR of CDR3 regions. TCRdb re-called the multiplex PCR reads with MiXCR, one entry per CDR3 protein. The sample consists of 400,000 to 500,000 distinct CDR3 sequences, around 16% of them appearing once. The same sample was also studied in work on T cells in Graves' hyperthyroidism and ophthalmopathy.

The source material was peripheral blood mononuclear cells (PBMCs), sampled at new diagnosis, from a patient treated with antithyroid drugs. All receptors derive from a woman aged 40 to 49 with Graves disease.

With regard to this clonotype: A much larger clone differs by one base, so this may be a read error. The V and J genes are TRBV12-3 or TRBV12-4 and TRBJ2-7; D possibly matches TRBD1 or TRBD2 (6 bases each). The CDR3 runs to 14 residues. Trimming stripped 2 bases from V and 2 bases from J, with 10 bases between. In DNA form, the CDR3 reads TGTGCCAGCAGTTTATGGGGGGCCACCTACGAGCAGTACTTC. Residues: CASSLWGATYEQYF.

This clonotype was found many times. This chain links TRBV19 with TRBJ2-1; 12 bases match TRBD2. Germline V CDR1 and CDR2: LNHDA, SQIVND (reference sequence). The junction had 3 bases not matched to a gene; V was cut back by 0 bases and J by 6 bases. The CDR3 sequence is 16 residues long. CDR3 bases: TGTGCCAGTAGTATAGATCCTAGCGGGAGGGCCAATGAGCAGTTCTTC. Encoded protein: CASSIDPSGRANEQFF. Full variable domain (rest looked up from reference TRBV19 and TRBJ2-1): DGGITQSPKYLFRKEGQNVTLSCEQNLNHDAMYWYRQDPGQGLRLIYYSQIVNDFQKGDIAEGYSVSREKKESFPLTVTSAQKNPTAFYLCASSIDPSGRANEQFFGPGTRLTVL.

This clonotype was counted at least ten times. V is TRBV5-1 and J is TRBJ2-1; the match to TRBD2 covers 12 bases. J lost 15 bases, V lost 2 bases, and 9 bases had no gene match. The CDR3 covers 14 residues. CDR1 is SGHRS and CDR2 is YFSETQ in the germline V gene. Here the CDR3 DNA reads TGCGCCAGCAGCTTCTCCTCTAGCGGGAGGGGATGGTTCTTC. Amino acid sequence: CASSFSSSGRGWFF.

On this clonotype: This likely came from a read error, as a far larger clone is one base away. This sequence joins TRBV28 and TRBJ2-3, with D possibly called TRBD1 or TRBD2 (5 bases each). Matching the DNA end better, TRBJ2-5 makes the J call doubtful. CDR1 and CDR2 (germline): MDHEN, SYDVKM. The CDR3 totals 13 residues. DNA for the CDR3: TGTGCCAGCAGTTTCCAGGGAATGGAGGCCCAGTACTTC. Its translation: CASSFQGMEAQYF.

This chain uses TRBV20-1 with TRBJ2-7; D unresolved. Germline lookup yields CDR1 DFQATT and CDR2 SNEGSKA (reference sequence). This CDR3 contains 14 residues. The V end was cut by 3 bases, the J end by 5 bases, with 17 bases between. This chain's CDR3 is CSARGKGSINEQYF. In nucleotides, the CDR3 is TGCAGTGCTAGGGGAAAAGGGTCAATCAACGAGCAGTACTTC.

In its sample, this clonotype was seen many times. This chain connects TRBV28 to TRBJ2-5; 9 positions agree with TRBD2. The CDR3 has 19 amino acids. Trimming at V came to 2 bases and at J to 3 bases, leaving 16 bases not matched to a gene. From germline, CDR1 is MDHEN and CDR2 SYDVKM. CDR3 sequence: CASSLPQEREDKIEETQYF. Here the CDR3 DNA reads TGTGCCAGCAGTTTACCCCAGGAGCGGGAGGATAAAATAGAAGAGACCCAGTACTTC.

This clonotype was counted a single time. Since a far larger clone is one base different, this is likely a read error. The J gene is TRBJ1-1, the V gene TRBV6-2 or TRBV6-3; no clear D gene. Germline V gene data show CDR1 as MNHEY and CDR2 as SVGEGT. Between the trimmed V and J ends, which lost 0 bases and 7 bases, there was a span of 15 bases. This CDR3 spans 15 amino acids. The CDR3 is CASSYSSAGGIEAFF. CDR3 bases: TGTGCCAGCAGTTACTCCTCAGCAGGTGGCATTGAAGCTTTCTTT.

This clonotype has at least ten counts. This chain connects TRBV2 to TRBJ2-7, with 7 bases that match TRBD1. Germline CDR1 reads SNHLY; CDR2 reads FYNNEI. The CDR3 totals 14 residues. V lost 1 base, J lost 2 bases, and 2 bases stayed unmatched. The CDR3 loop reads CASSEGRGPYEQYF. The CDR3 nucleotides read TGTGCCAGCAGTGAAGGTAGGGGGCCCTACGAGCAGTACTTC.

Of note for this clonotype: Just one base apart from a much larger clone, this may be a read error. Lacking the conserved final phenylalanine or tryptophan, this CDR3 likely reflects a read error. Here the CDR3 reads CASSYSLLAGESYEQYL. In DNA form, the CDR3 reads TGTGCCAGCAGTTACTCTTTACTAGCGGGAGAGTCCTACGAGCAGTACCTC. V usage is TRBV6-2 or TRBV6-3 and J usage is TRBJ2-7; 11 bases agree with TRBD2. Trimming at V came to 0 bases and at J to 1 base, leaving 5 bases not matched to a gene. Germline values: CDR1 MNHEY, CDR2 SVGEGT. This CDR3 is 17 amino acids long.

This clonotype has only one observation. The V call is TRBV27, the J call TRBJ2-5; 7 positions match TRBD2. Unmatched junction bases numbered 7, after V lost 3 bases and J lost 3 bases. Germline values: CDR1 MNHEY, CDR2 SMNVEV (reference sequence). The CDR3 consists of 15 residues. The CDR3 bases are TGTGCCAGCAGTTTGGTTCCGAGCGGGGAAGAGACCCAGTACTTC. Its translation: CASSLVPSGEETQYF.

This clonotype was seen a few times. V usage is TRBV5-1 and J usage is TRBJ2-1; D unresolved. V was trimmed by 0 bases and J by 4 bases, leaving 11 bases between them. The CDR3 covers 15 residues. Germline assignment: CDR1 SGHRS and CDR2 YFSETQ. The CDR3 DNA reads TGCGCCAGCAGCTTGGGGGCTAACCAGTACAATGAGCAGTTCTTC. This sequence encodes CASSLGANQYNEQFF. Using reference TRBV5-1 and TRBJ2-1 for the parts outside the CDR3, the full variable domain is KAGVTQTPRYLIKTRGQQVTLSCSPISGHRSVSWYQQTPGQGLQFLFEYFSETQRNKGNFPGRFSGRQFSNSRSEMNVSTLELGDSALYLCASSLGANQYNEQFFGPGTRLTVL.

The rearrangement joins TRBV4-1 to TRBJ2-7; D gene unclear. The CDR3 is 15 amino acids. CDR1 and CDR2 (germline): MGHRA, YSYEKL. The V end lost 4 bases, the J end lost 0 bases, and 13 bases lay between the germline ends. As DNA, the CDR3 is TGCGCCAGCAGCCCAGGCATGGGCGACTCCTACGAGCAGTACTTC. Protein: CASSPGMGDSYEQYF.

This clonotype was detected many times. This rearrangement joins TRBV7-8 to TRBJ2-3; 7 nucleotides align to TRBD2. The CDR3 contains 17 residues. Germline V gives CDR1 SGHVS, CDR2 FQNEAQ. V dropped 5 bases and J dropped 0; count of bases not matched to a gene: 11. In DNA form, the CDR3 reads TGTGCCAGCAGCCCCCACTACGGACTAGGGAGCACAGATACGCAGTATTTT. It yields the protein CASSPHYGLGSTDTQYF.

This clonotype was picked up a small number of times. The genes are TRBV24-1 and TRBJ1-5; D uncertain. This CDR3 region has 13 residues. Deletions cut 7 bases from V and 4 bases from J, with 10 bases between. The germline V gene has CDR1 KGHDR and CDR2 SFDVKD. CDR3 coding DNA: TGTGCCACCAGGGGAGCTTTGAATCAGCCCCAGCATTTT. Its translation is CATRGALNQPQHF.

The chain combines TRBV10-3 with TRBJ2-3; 10 nucleotides match TRBD2. CDR3 length: 14 amino acids. Trimming at V came to 6 bases and at J to 5 bases, leaving 5 bases not matched to a gene. Germline CDR1 and CDR2: ENHRY and SYGVKD. CDR3 in amino acids: CAIRPAGGGDTQYF. Written as DNA, the CDR3 is TGTGCCATCAGACCAGCGGGAGGGGGAGATACGCAGTATTTT.

The table lists this clonotype with many counts. The rearrangement uses TRBV7-8 and TRBJ2-3; D call uncertain. This CDR3 has 15 amino acids. The germline V gene has CDR1 SGHVS and CDR2 FQNEAQ. Trimming stripped 1 base from V and 0 bases from J, with 8 bases between. The CDR3 here is CASSLGHSSTDTQYF. CDR3 in DNA: TGTGCCAGCAGCTTAGGACATTCTAGCACAGATACGCAGTATTTT.

This clonotype was detected only a few times. A junction boundary mismatches the germline segment, possibly from a read error. The chain uses TRBV15 and TRBJ2-1; 8 positions match TRBD2. Germline V CDR1 and CDR2: LNHNV, YYDKDF (reference sequence). The CDR3 is made up of 14 amino acids. CDR3 in DNA: TGTGCCACCAGCTCCCAGCGGGGGTACAATGAGCAATTCTTC. Protein: CATSSQRGYNEQFF.

This clonotype was counted ten times or more. V usage is TRBV3-1 and J usage is TRBJ1-2; no reliable D call. Per germline, CDR1 LGHDT and CDR2 YNNKEL (reference sequence). Trimming removed 0 bases from V and 4 bases from J, with 3 bases in between. The CDR3 contains 12 residues. As DNA, the CDR3 is TGTGCCAGCAGCCAAGAGCGCTATGGCTACACCTTC. Its protein is CASSQERYGYTF.

The V gene is TRBV7-9, the J gene TRBJ2-2, with 8 positions matching TRBD2. V gave up 6 bases and J gave up 1 base; unmatched junction bases: 16. CDR3 length: 19 residues. Looked up from germline, CDR1 is SEHNR and CDR2 is FQNEAQ (reference sequence). The CDR3 DNA sequence: TGTGCCAGCAGATCTACCGGGACTAGACGCCAGGGGAACACCGGGGAGCTGTTTTTT. This sequence encodes CASRSTGTRRQGNTGELFF.

As for this clonotype: It may be a read error: a sequence one base away is much more abundant. The chain has TRBV6-1 and TRBJ2-7; 8 nucleotides line up with TRBD2. Germline CDR1 MNHNS, CDR2 SASEGT. The CDR3 consists of 15 residues. CDR3 nucleotide sequence: TGTGCCGGCAGGCCTCTAGCGGGTGGCTCCTACGAGCAGTACTTC. It codes for CAGRPLAGGSYEQYF.

The rearrangement uses TRBV30 and TRBJ2-3; 7 bases agree with TRBD1. V lost 5 bases, J lost 4 bases, and 9 bases stayed unmatched. Germline CDR1 is GTSNPN and CDR2 is SVGIG (reference sequence). The CDR3 loop spans 14 amino acids. Here the CDR3 reads CAWEGGRESDTQYF. CDR3 nucleotides: TGTGCCTGGGAAGGGGGCCGTGAGTCAGATACGCAGTATTTT.

This clonotype has just a few counts. V and J are TRBV9 and TRBJ2-5; 7 bases match TRBD1. V trimming: 5 bases; J trimming: 2 bases; junction bases outside the gene matches: 6. Germline V gene data show CDR1 as SGDLS and CDR2 as YYNGEE. CDR3 length equals 14 residues. The CDR3 protein is CASSGPGQQETQYF. CDR3 nucleotides: TGTGCCAGCAGTGGCCCGGGACAGCAAGAGACCCAGTACTTC.

This clonotype was observed many times. This chain's CDR3 is CASSLSAGGPWEQYF. The CDR3 nucleotides read TGTGCCAGCAGTTTATCGGCGGGAGGCCCCTGGGAGCAGTACTTC. The chain couples TRBV27 to TRBJ2-7; TRBD2 aligns across 8 bases. This CDR3 comprises 15 residues. J gave up 7 bases and V 0 bases, and 8 bases lay outside the gene matches. The germline V gene has CDR1 MNHEY and CDR2 SMNVEV (reference sequence).

This clonotype came up many times. J is TRBJ2-1 and V is TRBV11-1; 11 bases line up with TRBD2. Germline V lookup: CDR1 SGHAT, CDR2 FQDESV (reference sequence). Unmatched junction bases numbered 13, after V lost 11 bases and J lost 7 bases. The CDR3 extends over 15 amino acids. The CDR3 DNA reads as TGTGCCCGCACTCTACTAGCGGGAGTTCGGAATGAGCAGTTCTTC. Residues: CARTLLAGVRNEQFF.

This clonotype came up many times. This chain links TRBV7-8 with TRBJ2-1, with D uncertain. In germline, CDR1 is SGHVS, CDR2 FQNEAQ. The ends were cut back, 1 base at V and 6 bases at J, with 10 bases in the middle. This CDR3 is built from 14 residues. The CDR3 spells CASSLVSSPNEQFF. CDR3 bases: TGTGCCAGCAGCTTAGTTAGCAGCCCCAATGAGCAGTTCTTC.

This CDR3 reads CSARDYGKGTYEQYF. Written as DNA, the CDR3 is TGCAGTGCTAGAGACTATGGGAAGGGAACCTACGAGCAGTACTTC. The V call is TRBV20-1, the J call TRBJ2-7; D gene ambiguous. Trimming stripped 0 bases from V and 2 bases from J, with 14 bases between. The germline V gene has CDR1 DFQATT and CDR2 SNEGSKA (reference sequence). The CDR3 contains 15 residues.

This clonotype was recorded at least ten times. J is TRBJ2-2 and V is TRBV29-1; TRBD2 matches 10 bases. The CDR3 sequence is 14 residues long. J was trimmed by 3 bases and V by 6 bases; bases with no gene match: 4. Germline CDR1 SQVTM, CDR2 ANQGSEA. The DNA of the CDR3 is TGCAGCGTCCGACTAGCGGGTGACACCGGGGAGCTGTTTTTT. Translating it yields CSVRLAGDTGELFF.

This clonotype occurred many times. The chain employs TRBV28 and TRBJ2-5, with D tentatively TRBD1 (5 bases). Germline values: CDR1 MDHEN, CDR2 SYDVKM. CDR3 size: 14 residues. The V end was cut by 6 bases, the J end by 2 bases, with 13 bases between. The CDR3 bases are TGTGCCAGCAGCAATAGGCAGGGTCAAGAGACCCAGTACTTC. Translated: CASSNRQGQETQYF.